These 7 T cell receptor beta chains were sequenced from one sample in a study of T cells after posttransplantation cyclophosphamide. Measured with immunoSEQ multiplex PCR; TCRdb has only the in-frame clones, and not every one. Altogether almost 2,500 clones are present, around 84% being singletons, with the ten largest covering approximately 25%. Treatment was busulfan-fludarabine conditioning, a marrow graft, and cyclophosphamide on days +3 and +4. Here the sequenced sample was PBMCs, taken after allogeneic stem cell transplant with posttransplant cyclophosphamide. All receptors come from a male patient between 25 and 40 years old who received an allogeneic stem cell transplant from a related donor, was CMV-positive, and had acute GVHD only. Some T cells may have originated in the graft donor.

The count of this clone is one. The CDR3 is CASSLTDTEAFF. DNA for the CDR3: TGCGCCAGCAGCTTGACGGACACTGAAGCTTTCTTT. J is TRBJ1-1 and V is TRBV5-1; D is unresolved. The CDR3 runs 12 residues. The V gene lost 1 base and the J gene lost 3 bases, with 4 bases spanning the gap. The germline V gene encodes CDR1 SGHRS and CDR2 YFSETQ.

This clone showed up just once. This rearrangement joins TRBV19 to TRBJ1-2, with D possibly matching TRBD1 (6 bases). V lost 5 bases to trimming and J lost 4 bases, with 11 bases between them. CDR3 length equals 13 residues. The germline V gene encodes CDR1 LNHDA and CDR2 SQIVND (reference sequence). The CDR3 loop reads CASSRTAGYGYTF. The CDR3 nucleotides read TGTGCCAGTAGTCGGACAGCCGGCTATGGCTACACCTTC.

The chain uses TRBV5-1 and TRBJ1-1; tentatively, D is TRBD1 (5 bases). This CDR3 is built from 17 residues. V dropped 1 base and J dropped 4 bases, with 20 bases sitting between them. Germline V CDR1 and CDR2: SGHRS, YFSETQ. The CDR3 nucleotides are TGCGCCAGCAGCTTGTTCGGGACTACGTATTTTATCACTGAAGCTTTCTTT. Residues: CASSLFGTTYFITEAFF. The whole variable domain, filled in from reference TRBV5-1 and TRBJ1-1, reads KAGVTQTPRYLIKTRGQQVTLSCSPISGHRSVSWYQQTPGQGLQFLFEYFSETQRNKGNFPGRFSGRQFSNSRSEMNVSTLELGDSALYLCASSLFGTTYFITEAFFGQGTRLTVV.

The rearrangement joins TRBV7-2 to TRBJ1-2; a possible D gene is TRBD1 (5 bases). Deletions cut 4 bases from V and 2 bases from J, with 11 bases between. The CDR3 sequence is 14 residues long. CDR1 and CDR2 from the germline V gene are SGHTA and FQGNSA. The CDR3 loop is CASSSGGGNYGYTF. CDR3 coding DNA: TGTGCCAGCAGCTCAGGTGGGGGGAACTATGGCTACACCTTC.

V gene TRBV10-2 combines with J gene TRBJ1-1; D is unclear. Trimming shortened V by 5 bases and J by 1 base, and 8 bases separated the two germline ends. Germline assignment: CDR1 WSHSY and CDR2 SAAADI. The CDR3 sequence is 13 residues long. Here the CDR3 reads CASSFGENTEAFF. In nucleotides, the CDR3 is TGCGCCAGCAGTTTCGGGGAGAACACTGAAGCTTTCTTT.

The chain employs TRBV7-2 and TRBJ2-7, with a weak D call TRBD2 (7 bases). This CDR3 contains 15 residues. Trimming pared 5 bases from V and 2 bases from J, leaving 16 bases between. Germline CDR1 is SGHTA and CDR2 is FQGNSA. CDR3: CASSLGGAGAYEQYF. CDR3 nucleotide sequence: TGTGCCAGCAGCCTGGGAGGGGCAGGGGCCTACGAGCAGTACTTC.

In this sample, this clone is large. The chain uses TRBV7-2 and TRBJ1-2; D gene ambiguous. V gave up 5 bases and J gave up 8 bases, with 12 bases separating them. Germline CDR1 is SGHTA and CDR2 is FQGNSA. The CDR3 covers 12 residues. DNA for the CDR3: TGTGCCAGCAGCCCAGATAAGTGGGGCTACACCTTC. Its translation is CASSPDKWGYTF. Full variable domain (remainder filled in from reference TRBV7-2 and TRBJ1-2): GAGVSQSPSNKVTEKGKDVELRCDPISGHTALYWYRQSLGQGLEFLIYFQGNSAPDKSGLPSDRFSAERTGGSVSTLTIQRTQQEDSAVYLCASSPDKWGYTFGSGTRLTVV.